This T cell receptor (beta chain) was observed in a study of vaccination effects on CD4 cells after COVID-19. Overall study context: Post-vaccine specimens arrived a median 72 days past the second dose. General study results and limits: The study, lacking early post-infection timepoints, had few convalescent patients. Only a single clone (1 of 255 vaccine-induced clones in healthy vaccinees) cross-reacted with common cold coronaviruses.

Germline CDR1 reads KGHSH; CDR2 reads LQKENI. V was pared by 3 bases and J by 2 bases, with 5 bases of the junction left unmatched. This CDR3 contains 17 residues. Antigen-specific CD4+ T cells were first expanded with viral peptide pools by the ViraFEST assay and only then sequenced. Upon completion of more than 9 days in culture, CD4+ T cells were isolated. The participants, recipients of two vaccine doses, got either BNT162b2 or mRNA-1273. Assay: immunoSEQ multiplex PCR; the TCRdb copy retains only in-frame clones and omits some. The table lists 25,000 or so clones, 73% of them singletons. As concerns this clone: The antigen is not known.

Sequences were derived from CD4+ T cells from PBMCs cultured with SARS-CoV-2 spike peptides, sampled after COVID-19 vaccination. The chain has TRBV18 and TRBJ2-7, with 15 bases identical to TRBD2. The clonotype originates from a human donor who received a COVID-19 vaccine. CDR3 protein: CASSPGLAGGKTYEQYF. In DNA form, the CDR3 reads TGTGCCAGCTCACCGGGACTAGCGGGGGGAAAGACCTACGAGCAGTACTTC.